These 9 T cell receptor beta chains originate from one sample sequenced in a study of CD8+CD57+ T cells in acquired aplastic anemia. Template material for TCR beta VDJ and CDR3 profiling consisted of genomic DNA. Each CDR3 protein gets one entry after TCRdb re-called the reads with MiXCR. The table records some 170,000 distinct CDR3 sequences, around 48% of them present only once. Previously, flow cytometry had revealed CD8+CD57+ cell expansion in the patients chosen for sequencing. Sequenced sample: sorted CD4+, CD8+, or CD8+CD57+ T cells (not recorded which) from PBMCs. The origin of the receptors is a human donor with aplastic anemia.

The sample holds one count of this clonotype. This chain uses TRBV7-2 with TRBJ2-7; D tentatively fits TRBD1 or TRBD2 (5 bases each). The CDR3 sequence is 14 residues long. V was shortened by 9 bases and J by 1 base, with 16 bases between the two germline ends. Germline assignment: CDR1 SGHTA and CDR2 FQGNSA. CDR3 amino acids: CASSIGTASYEQYF. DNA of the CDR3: TGTGCCAGTAGTATAGGGACCGCTTCCTACGAGCAGTACTTC. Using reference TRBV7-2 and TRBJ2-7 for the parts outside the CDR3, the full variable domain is GAGVSQSPSNKVTEKGKDVELRCDPISGHTALYWYRQSLGQGLEFLIYFQGNSAPDKSGLPSDRFSAERTGGSVSTLTIQRTQQEDSAVYLCASSIGTASYEQYFGPGTRLTVT.

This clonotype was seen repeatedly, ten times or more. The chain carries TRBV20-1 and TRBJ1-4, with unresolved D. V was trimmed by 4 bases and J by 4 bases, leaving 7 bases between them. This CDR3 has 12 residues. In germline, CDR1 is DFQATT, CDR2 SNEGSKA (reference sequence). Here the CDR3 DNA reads TGCAGTGCTAAACAGCTTAATGAAAAACTGTTTTTT. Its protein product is CSAKQLNEKLFF.

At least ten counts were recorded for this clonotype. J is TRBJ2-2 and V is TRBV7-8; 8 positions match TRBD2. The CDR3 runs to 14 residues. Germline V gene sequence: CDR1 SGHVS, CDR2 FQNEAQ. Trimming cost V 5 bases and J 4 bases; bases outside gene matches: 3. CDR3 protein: CASSGLAGTGELFF. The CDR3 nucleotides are TGTGCCAGCAGCGGGCTAGCGGGCACCGGGGAGCTGTTTTTT.

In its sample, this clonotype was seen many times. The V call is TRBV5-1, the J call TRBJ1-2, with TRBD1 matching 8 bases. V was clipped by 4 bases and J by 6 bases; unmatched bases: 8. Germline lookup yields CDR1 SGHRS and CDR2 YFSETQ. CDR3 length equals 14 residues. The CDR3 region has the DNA TGCGCCAGCAGCCGCCCGACAGGGGTCGATGGCTACACCTTC. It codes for CASSRPTGVDGYTF.

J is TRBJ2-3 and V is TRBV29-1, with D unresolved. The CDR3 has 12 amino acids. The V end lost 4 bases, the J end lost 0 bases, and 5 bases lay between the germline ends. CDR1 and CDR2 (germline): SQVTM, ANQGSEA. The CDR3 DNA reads TGCAGCGTTGGGAGAAGCACAGATACGCAGTATTTT. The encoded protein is CSVGRSTDTQYF.

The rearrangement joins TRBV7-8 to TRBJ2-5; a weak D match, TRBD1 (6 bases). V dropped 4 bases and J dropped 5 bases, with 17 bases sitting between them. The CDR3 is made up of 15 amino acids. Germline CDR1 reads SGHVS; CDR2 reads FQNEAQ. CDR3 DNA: TGTGCCAGCAGCTCCCCCACAGGGATTCGGGAGACCCAGTACTTC. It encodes CASSSPTGIRETQYF.

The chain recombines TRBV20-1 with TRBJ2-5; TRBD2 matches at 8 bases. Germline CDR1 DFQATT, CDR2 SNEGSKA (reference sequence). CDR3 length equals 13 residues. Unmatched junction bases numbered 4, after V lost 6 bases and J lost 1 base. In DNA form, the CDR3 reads TGCAGTGCGTGGACTAGCACCCAAGAGACCCAGTACTTC. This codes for CSAWTSTQETQYF.

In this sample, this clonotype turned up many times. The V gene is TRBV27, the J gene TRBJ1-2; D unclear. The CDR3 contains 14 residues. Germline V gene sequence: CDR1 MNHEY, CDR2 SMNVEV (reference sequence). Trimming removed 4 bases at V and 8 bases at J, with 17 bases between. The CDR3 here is CASSSPFDGHGYTF. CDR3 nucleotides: TGTGCCAGCAGTTCTCCCTTCGACGGGCACGGCTACACCTTC.

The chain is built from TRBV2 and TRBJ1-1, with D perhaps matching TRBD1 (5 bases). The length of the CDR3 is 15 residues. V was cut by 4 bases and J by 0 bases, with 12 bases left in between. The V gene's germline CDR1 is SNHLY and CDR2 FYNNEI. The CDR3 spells CASSGDGYMNTEAFF. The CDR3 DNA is TGTGCCAGCAGTGGGGACGGATACATGAACACTGAAGCTTTCTTT.